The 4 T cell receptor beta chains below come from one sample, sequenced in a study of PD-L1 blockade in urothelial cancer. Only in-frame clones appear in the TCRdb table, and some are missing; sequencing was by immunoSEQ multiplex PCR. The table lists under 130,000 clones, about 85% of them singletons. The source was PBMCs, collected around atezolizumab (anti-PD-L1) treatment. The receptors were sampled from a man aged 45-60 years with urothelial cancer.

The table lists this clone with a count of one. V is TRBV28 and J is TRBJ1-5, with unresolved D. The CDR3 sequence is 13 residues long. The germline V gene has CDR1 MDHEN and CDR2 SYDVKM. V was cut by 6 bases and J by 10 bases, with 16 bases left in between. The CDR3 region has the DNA TGTGCCAGCAGCCTAGCCGGGGTAAGTCCCCAGCATTTT. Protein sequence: CASSLAGVSPQHF. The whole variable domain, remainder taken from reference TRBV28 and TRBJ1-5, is DVKVTQSSRYLVKRTGEKVFLECVQDMDHENMFWYRQDPGLGLRLIYFSYDVKMKEKGDIPEGYSVSREKKERFSLILESASTNQTSMYLCASSLAGVSPQHFGDGTRLSIL.

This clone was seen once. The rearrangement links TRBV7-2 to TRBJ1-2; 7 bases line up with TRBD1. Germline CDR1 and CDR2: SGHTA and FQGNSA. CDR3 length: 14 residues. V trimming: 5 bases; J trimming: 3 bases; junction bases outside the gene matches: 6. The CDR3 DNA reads TGTGCCAGCAGCGCTTCACAGGGGTACTATGGCTACACCTTC. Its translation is CASSASQGYYGYTF.

The CDR3 protein is CSVKGTFVETYGYTF. The CDR3 DNA follows: TGCAGCGTTAAAGGGACTTTTGTGGAGACTTATGGCTACACCTTC. This sequence joins TRBV29-1 and TRBJ1-2; D might be TRBD1 (5 bases). The CDR3 is made up of 15 amino acids. Germline V lookup: CDR1 SQVTM, CDR2 ANQGSEA. V lost 5 bases, J lost 5 bases, and 21 bases lay in between.

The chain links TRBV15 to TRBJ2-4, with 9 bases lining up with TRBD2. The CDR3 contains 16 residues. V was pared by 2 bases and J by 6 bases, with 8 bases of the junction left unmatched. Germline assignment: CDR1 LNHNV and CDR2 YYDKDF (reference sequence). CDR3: CATSRNLAGTGNIQYF. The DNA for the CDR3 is TGTGCCACCAGCAGAAATCTAGCGGGGACGGGAAACATTCAGTACTTC.